This is a list of T cell receptor beta chains from one sample in a study of blood T cell repertoires in COVID-19. Assay: immunoSEQ multiplex PCR; the TCRdb copy retains only in-frame clones and omits some. The sample holds about 270,000 clones; 80% to 90% are singletons and the top ten take roughly 2.3%. The sequenced material came from PBMCs or T cells enriched from blood (not recorded which). All receptors come from a woman between 18 and 29 years old who had recovered from COVID-19. Each CDR3 is given with its conserved first and last residue. A D gene is named only where the DNA matches it firmly.

J gene: TRBJ2-7
V gene: TRBV19
D gene: .
CDR3 DNA: TGTGCCAGTAGTATATCGAAGCTCTGGGAGCAGTACTTC
CDR3 protein: CASSISKLWEQYF

J gene: TRBJ2-7
V gene: TRBV5-1
D gene: .
CDR3 DNA: TGCGCCAGCAGCTTGGGACTGATTACCTACGAGCAGTACTTC
CDR3 protein: CASSLGLITYEQYF

J gene: TRBJ1-2
V gene: TRBV30
D gene: TRBD1
CDR3 DNA: TGTGCCTGGAGTGCTTTAGTGGGACAGCATAACTATGGCTACACCTTC
CDR3 protein: CAWSALVGQHNYGYTF

J gene: TRBJ1-1
V gene: TRBV5-1
D gene: TRBD1
CDR3 DNA: TGCGCCAGCAGCTTGGGACAGGGCTGGAACACTGAAGCTTTCTTT
CDR3 protein: CASSLGQGWNTEAFF

J gene: TRBJ1-4
V gene: TRBV3-1/TRBV3-2
D gene: .
CDR3 DNA: TGTGCCAGCAGCCAGCTAAAGGGGGTTTGGACTAATGAAAAACTGTTTTTT
CDR3 protein: CASSQLKGVWTNEKLFF

J gene: TRBJ2-1
V gene: TRBV4-1
D gene: TRBD2
CDR3 DNA: TGCGCCAGCAGCCAAGAAAGGAGCGGGGGCCTGGGGGTAGATGAGCAGTTCTTC
CDR3 protein: CASSQERSGGLGVDEQFF

J gene: TRBJ1-4
V gene: TRBV4-1
D gene: TRBD1
CDR3 DNA: TGCGCCAGCAGCCAAGAGGGAGGGACAGGGGTTGCAACTAATGAAAAACTGTTTTTT
CDR3 protein: CASSQEGGTGVATNEKLFF

J gene: TRBJ2-3
V gene: TRBV19
D gene: TRBD2
CDR3 DNA: TGTGCCAGCCGGCCGGGGGGATCCACAGATACGCAGTATTTT
CDR3 protein: CASRPGGSTDTQYF

J gene: TRBJ2-2
V gene: TRBV5-1
D gene: .
CDR3 DNA: TGCGCCAGCAGCTTGATCGGGGGAGGAGTGGCCACCGGGGAGCTGTTTTTT
CDR3 protein: CASSLIGGGVATGELFF

J gene: TRBJ1-2
V gene: TRBV29-1
D gene: TRBD1
CDR3 DNA: TGCAGCGTTCGGACAGGGGAAGGCTATGGCTACACCTTC
CDR3 protein: CSVRTGEGYGYTF

J gene: TRBJ1-2
V gene: TRBV5-1
D gene: .
CDR3 DNA: TGCGCCAGTCGGGAGAACACCTTC
CDR3 protein: CASRENTF